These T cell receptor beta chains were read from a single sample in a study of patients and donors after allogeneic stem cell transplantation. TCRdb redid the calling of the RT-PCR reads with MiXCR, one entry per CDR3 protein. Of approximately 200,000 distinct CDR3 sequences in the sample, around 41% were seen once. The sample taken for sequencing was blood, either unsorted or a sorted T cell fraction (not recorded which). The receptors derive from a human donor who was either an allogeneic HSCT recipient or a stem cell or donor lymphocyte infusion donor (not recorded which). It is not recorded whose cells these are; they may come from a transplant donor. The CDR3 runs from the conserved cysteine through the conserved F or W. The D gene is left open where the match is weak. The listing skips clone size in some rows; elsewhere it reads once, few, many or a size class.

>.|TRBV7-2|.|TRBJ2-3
CASSAFRPSTDTQYF
TGTGCCAGCAGCGCCTTCCGCCCTAGCACAGATACGCAGTATTTT
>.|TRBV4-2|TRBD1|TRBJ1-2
CASSPPTGEKYYGYTF
TGTGCCAGCAGCCCCCCGACAGGGGAGAAATACTATGGCTACACCTTC
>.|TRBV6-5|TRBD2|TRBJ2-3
CASSPPTSPRPDTQYF
TGTGCCAGCAGTCCCCCGACTAGCCCACGCCCAGATACGCAGTATTTT
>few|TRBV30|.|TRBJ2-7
CAWTHRVQSYEQYF
TGTGCCTGGACCCACAGGGTGCAATCCTACGAGCAGTACTTC
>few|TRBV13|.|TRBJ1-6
CASSSTAITSPLHF
TGTGCCAGCAGCTCGACAGCTATTACTTCACCCCTCCACTTT
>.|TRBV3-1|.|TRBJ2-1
CASSGQYNEQFF
TGTGCCAGCAGCGGACAGTACAATGAGCAGTTCTTC
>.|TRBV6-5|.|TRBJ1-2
CASSYSTLYGYTF
TGTGCCAGCAGTTACTCGACGCTCTATGGCTACACCTTC
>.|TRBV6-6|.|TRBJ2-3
CASSKEGRGTDTQYF
TGTGCCAGCAGTAAGGAGGGCAGGGGCACAGATACGCAGTATTTT
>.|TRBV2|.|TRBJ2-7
CASSDPGQYF
TGTGCCAGCAGTGACCCCGGGCAGTACTTC
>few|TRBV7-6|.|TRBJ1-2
CASSATGVHYGYTF
TGTGCCAGCAGCGCCACCGGGGTACACTATGGCTACACCTTC
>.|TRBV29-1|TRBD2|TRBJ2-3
CSVSSGSADTQYF
TGCAGCGTGTCCAGCGGGAGTGCAGATACGCAGTATTTT
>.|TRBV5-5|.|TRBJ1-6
CASSWDLGSSYNSPLHF
TGTGCCAGCAGCTGGGACCTTGGGAGCTCCTATAATTCACCCCTCCACTTT
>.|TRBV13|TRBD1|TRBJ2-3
CASSRTGGSTDTQYF
TGTGCCAGCAGCCGAACAGGGGGATCAACAGATACGCAGTATTTT
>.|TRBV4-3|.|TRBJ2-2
CASSQDRRPYTGELFF
TGCGCCAGCAGCCAAGATCGAAGACCTTATACCGGGGAGCTGTTTTTT
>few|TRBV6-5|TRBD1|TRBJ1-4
CASRAGGREKLFF
TGTGCCAGCAGGGCAGGGGGACGGGAAAAACTGTTTTTT
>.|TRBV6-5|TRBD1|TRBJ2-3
CASTTGQGGTDTQYF
TGTGCCAGCACCACGGGACAGGGTGGCACAGATACGCAGTATTTT
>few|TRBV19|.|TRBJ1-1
CASNGGWTEAFF
TGTGCCAGTAACGGGGGCTGGACTGAAGCTTTCTTT
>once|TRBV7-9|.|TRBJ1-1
CASSRDPRALDTEDFF
TGTGCCAGCAGCCGGGACCCCCGGGCGTTGGACACTGAAGATTTCTTT
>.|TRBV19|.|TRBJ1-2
CASSVAWVAEGYTF
TGTGCCAGTAGTGTGGCATGGGTCGCGGAAGGCTACACCTTC
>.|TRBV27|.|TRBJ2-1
CASSTRGGSSYNEQFF
TGTGCCAGCAGTACTAGGGGGGGTTCCTCCTACAATGAGCAGTTCTTC
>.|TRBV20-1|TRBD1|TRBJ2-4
CSAHDRVGTQYF
TGCAGTGCCCATGACAGGGTTGGTACTCAGTACTTC
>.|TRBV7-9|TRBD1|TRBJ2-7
CASSLTGTGTHEQYF
TGTGCCAGCAGCTTAACCGGGACAGGGACGCACGAGCAGTACTTC
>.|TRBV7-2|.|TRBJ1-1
CASSFLGANTEAFF
TGTGCCAGCAGCTTTCTTGGGGCGAACACTGAAGCTTTCTTT
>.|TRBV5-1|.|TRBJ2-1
CASSLEREQFF
TGCGCCAGCAGCTTGGAACGTGAGCAGTTCTTC
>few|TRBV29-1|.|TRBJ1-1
CSVEVVKGSTEAFF
TGCAGCGTTGAAGTTGTGAAGGGTTCCACTGAAGCTTTCTTT
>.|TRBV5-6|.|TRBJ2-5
CASSTGTGGTQYF
TGTGCCAGCAGCACGGGGACCGGCGGGACCCAGTACTTC
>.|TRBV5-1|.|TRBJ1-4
CASSPQYYRERGSEKLFF
TGCGCCAGCAGCCCCCAATACTACAGGGAAAGGGGGAGTGAAAAACTGTTTTTT
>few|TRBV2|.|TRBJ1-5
CASKRDSFSNQPQHF
TGTGCCAGCAAGAGAGATTCCTTTAGCAATCAGCCCCAGCATTTT
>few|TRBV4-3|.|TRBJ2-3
CASSQEGQLAVTDTQYF
TGCGCCAGCAGCCAAGAAGGACAGCTAGCGGTCACAGATACGCAGTATTTT
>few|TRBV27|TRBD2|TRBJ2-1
CASRSGLAGNNEQFF
TGTGCCAGCAGGTCCGGACTAGCGGGGAACAATGAGCAGTTCTTC
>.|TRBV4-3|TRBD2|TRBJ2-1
CASSPLAGGPPYNEQFF
TGCGCCAGCAGCCCACTAGCGGGAGGGCCCCCCTACAATGAGCAGTTCTTC
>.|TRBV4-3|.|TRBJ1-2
CASSQGRGHVGYGYTF
TGCGCCAGCAGCCAAGGTCGGGGCCATGTGGGTTATGGCTACACCTTC
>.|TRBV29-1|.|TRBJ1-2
CPVRRGDYGYTF
TGCCCGGTACGCCGTGGGGACTATGGCTACACCTTC
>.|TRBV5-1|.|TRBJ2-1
CASSLTRGYNEQFF
TGCGCCAGCAGCTTGACCCGGGGATACAATGAGCAGTTCTTC
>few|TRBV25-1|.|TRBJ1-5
CASSDRESNQPQHF
TGTGCCAGCAGTGACAGGGAATCCAATCAGCCCCAGCATTTT
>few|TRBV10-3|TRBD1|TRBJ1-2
CAISETGGNYGYTF
TGTGCCATCAGTGAGACAGGGGGTAACTATGGCTACACCTTC
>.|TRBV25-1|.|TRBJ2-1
CASSDPNNEQFF
TGTGCCAGCAGTGACCCCAACAATGAGCAGTTCTTC
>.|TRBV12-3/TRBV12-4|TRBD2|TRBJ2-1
CASSPPGTSRHEQFF
TGTGCCAGCAGTCCTCCCGGGACTAGTAGGCATGAGCAGTTCTTC
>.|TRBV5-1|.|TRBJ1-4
CASSSGTAEKLFF
TGCGCCAGCAGCTCCGGGACTGCAGAAAAACTGTTTTTT
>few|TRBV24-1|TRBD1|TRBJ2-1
CATSDSGQGGNEQFF
TGTGCCACCAGTGATTCGGGACAGGGAGGCAATGAGCAGTTCTTC
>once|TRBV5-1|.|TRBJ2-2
CASSGDNTGELFF
TGCGCCAGCAGCGGGGACAACACCGGGGAGCTGTTTTTT
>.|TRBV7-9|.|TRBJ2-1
CASSLVVGLVGVNNEQFF
TGTGCCAGCAGCTTAGTAGTTGGGTTAGTGGGAGTAAACAATGAGCAGTTCTTC
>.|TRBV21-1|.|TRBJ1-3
CASSSGRTGYYLSGNTIYF
TGTGCCAGCAGCTCCGGAAGGACAGGGTACTACCTCTCTGGAAACACCATATATTTT
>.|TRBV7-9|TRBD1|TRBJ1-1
CASSMDPGQGSTEAFF
TGTGCCAGCAGCATGGACCCGGGACAGGGTAGCACTGAAGCTTTCTTT
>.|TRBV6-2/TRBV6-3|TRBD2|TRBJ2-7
CASSKPGLVYYEQYF
TGTGCCAGCAGTAAACCGGGACTAGTGTACTACGAGCAGTACTTC
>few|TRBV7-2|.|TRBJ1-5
CASSLGCNQPQHF
TGTGCCAGCAGCTTAGGGTGCAATCAGCCCCAGCATTTT